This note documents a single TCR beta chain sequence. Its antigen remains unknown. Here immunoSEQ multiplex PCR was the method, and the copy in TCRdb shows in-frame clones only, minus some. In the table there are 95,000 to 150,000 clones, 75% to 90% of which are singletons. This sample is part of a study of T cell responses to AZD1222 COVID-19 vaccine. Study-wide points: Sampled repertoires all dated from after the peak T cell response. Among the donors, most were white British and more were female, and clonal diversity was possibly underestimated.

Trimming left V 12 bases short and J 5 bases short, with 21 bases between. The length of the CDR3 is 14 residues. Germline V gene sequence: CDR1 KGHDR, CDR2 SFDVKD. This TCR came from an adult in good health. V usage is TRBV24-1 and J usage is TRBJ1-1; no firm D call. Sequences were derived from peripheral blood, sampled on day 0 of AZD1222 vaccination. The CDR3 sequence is CAAQSARGGTEAFF. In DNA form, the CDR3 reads TGTGCCGCCCAATCGGCAAGAGGTGGGACTGAAGCTTTCTTT.